This T cell receptor beta chain is drawn from a study of tumor-infiltrating lymphocytes in primary liver carcinoma. A remark on this clonotype: Its antigen is currently unknown.

The V and J ends lost 5 bases and 4 bases respectively, with 9 bases between them. Germline CDR1 and CDR2: MDHEN and SYDVKM. The CDR3 is 12 residues long. A constant-region primer primed TCR beta cDNA synthesis from about 0.55 ug of total RNA. Three nested multiplex PCR rounds of slightly modified ARM-PCR generated TCR beta libraries. Rounds one and two of PCR, each of 10 cycles, were primed with TRBV1-TRBV30 forward primers and a C-beta reverse primer. TCRdb re-analysed the multiplex PCR reads in MiXCR, keeping a single row per CDR3 protein. The sample lists approximately 100,000 distinct CDR3 sequences, around two thirds occurring once. Co-extraction yielded RNA and DNA from roughly 21-30 mg of unsorted bulk tissue. Sampling targeted five separate regions of each tumor, which included the tumor centre. Study-level results: Tumors significantly exceeded blood in top-250-clone fraction (p = 0.039). Reduced overlap was seen in tumor-adjacent and tumor-blood pairs versus tumor region pairs.

This sequence joins TRBV28 and TRBJ2-7, with D unclear. The origin of this receptor is a woman aged 60-70 years with primary liver carcinoma and hepatitis B virus infection. Source material: liver tumor tissue from sampling region 2. Subset in this sample: tumor region T2, inferior pole. CDR3 nucleotide sequence: TGTGCCAGCAGTCAGACCCCATACGAGCAGTACTTC. Its protein is CASSQTPYEQYF.